The rows below give T cell receptor beta chains drawn from one sample of a study of cytomegalovirus exposure and HLA in healthy donors. Assay: immunoSEQ multiplex PCR; the TCRdb copy retains only in-frame clones and omits some. This sample yields about 190,000 clones, of which approximately 79% are seen a single time; roughly 6.7% belongs to the top ten. The source material was PBMCs. The receptors derive from a man aged 35-49 years in good health and CMV-seropositive. CDR3s include the opening cysteine and the closing phenylalanine or tryptophan. The D gene is left open where the match is weak. Clone size is given for some rows only: seen once, a few or many times, or a class if the clone is expanded.

abundance	v_gene	j_gene	d_gene	CDR3aa	CDR3nt
-	TRBV9	TRBJ1-2	TRBD1	CASSVGQGGAYGYTF	TGTGCCAGCAGCGTAGGACAGGGAGGCGCCTATGGCTACACCTTC
-	TRBV19	TRBJ2-4	TRBD2	CASSSSSGGAGIQYF	TGTGCCAGTAGTTCGAGTAGCGGGGGGGCTGGCATTCAGTACTTC
-	TRBV11-2	TRBJ2-5	-	CASSLILETQYF	TGTGCCAGCAGCTTAATACTAGAGACCCAGTACTTC
-	TRBV10-3	TRBJ2-5	-	CAIRLPGAEETQYF	TGTGCCATCAGGTTGCCAGGGGCCGAAGAGACCCAGTACTTC
-	TRBV6-1	TRBJ1-6	-	CASSEAPGNSPLHF	TGTGCCAGCAGTGAAGCGCCGGGAAATTCACCCCTCCACTTT
-	TRBV2	TRBJ2-1	-	CASKEPGEQFF	TGTGCCAGCAAGGAGCCCGGAGAGCAGTTCTTC
few	TRBV7-9	TRBJ1-3	-	CASSHAGNTIYF	TGTGCCAGCAGCCATGCGGGGAACACCATATATTTT
few	TRBV9	TRBJ2-5	TRBD2	CASSVTTGGETQYF	TGTGCCAGCAGCGTAACCACGGGGGGGGAGACCCAGTACTTC
-	TRBV5-1	TRBJ1-2	-	CASSERVVSNYGYTF	TGCGCCAGCAGCGAGAGGGTCGTGTCGAACTATGGCTACACCTTC
-	TRBV28	TRBJ2-3	-	CATRDSRTDTQYF	TGTGCCACCCGGGACTCCCGCACAGATACGCAGTATTTT
-	TRBV6-5	TRBJ1-4	-	CASRPPGDYEKLFF	TGTGCCAGCAGACCCCCGGGGGACTATGAAAAACTGTTTTTT
-	TRBV6-4	TRBJ1-2	TRBD1	CASSETGDGYTF	TGTGCCAGCAGCGAGACAGGGGATGGCTACACCTTC
-	TRBV27	TRBJ1-2	-	CASSLSSGGNYGYTF	TGTGCCAGCAGTTTATCGTCGGGGGGGAACTATGGCTACACCTTC
-	TRBV6-5	TRBJ1-3	TRBD1	CASSYSGQAGNTIYF	TGTGCCAGCAGTTACTCGGGACAGGCTGGAAACACCATATATTTT
-	TRBV11-2	TRBJ2-7	-	CASGRGSYEQYF	TGTGCCAGCGGCCGGGGGTCCTACGAGCAGTACTTC
few	TRBV7-2	TRBJ2-3	-	CASSRVVTDTQYF	TGTGCCAGCAGCCGGGTTGTGACAGATACGCAGTATTTT
-	TRBV7-9	TRBJ2-7	-	CSSSLEGFEQYF	TGTTCCAGCAGCTTGGAGGGCTTCGAGCAGTACTTC
-	TRBV29-1	TRBJ2-2	TRBD2	CSVAGGGRGIGELFF	TGCAGCGTCGCCGGGGGGGGGCGAGGGATCGGGGAGCTGTTTTTT
-	TRBV7-2	TRBJ1-6	TRBD1	CASSLGSGGNSPLHF	TGTGCCAGCAGCTTAGGGTCAGGGGGAAATTCACCCCTCCACTTT
-	TRBV5-6	TRBJ2-7	-	CASSLGTGYEQYF	TGTGCCAGCAGCCTAGGGACTGGATACGAGCAGTACTTC
few	TRBV2	TRBJ2-7	-	CASKFSGQYAYEQYF	TGTGCCAGCAAATTCTCAGGACAGTACGCCTACGAGCAGTACTTC
-	TRBV7-9	TRBJ2-3	-	CASSPGEAGRYTDTQYF	TGTGCCAGCAGCCCCGGGGAGGCAGGGAGATACACAGATACGCAGTATTTT
-	TRBV19	TRBJ2-5	TRBD1	CASGTGDQETQYF	TGTGCCTCCGGGACAGGAGACCAAGAGACCCAGTACTTC
-	TRBV6-4	TRBJ2-2	-	CASSKQGTGELFF	TGTGCCAGCAGCAAGCAGGGGACCGGGGAGCTGTTTTTT
-	TRBV19	TRBJ2-3	TRBD1	CASRDRGYLDTQYF	TGTGCCAGTAGAGACAGGGGGTATTTAGATACGCAGTATTTT
-	TRBV9	TRBJ1-2	TRBD1	CASSAVDRGLGYTF	TGTGCCAGCAGCGCCGTCGACAGGGGGCTTGGCTACACCTTC
once	TRBV19	TRBJ2-1	-	CASSILGRGIYNEQFF	TGTGCCAGTAGTATTCTCGGCAGGGGTATCTACAATGAGCAGTTCTTC
-	TRBV18	TRBJ2-3	TRBD2	CASSQAGGTDTQYF	TGTGCCAGCTCACAAGCGGGGGGCACAGATACGCAGTATTTT
-	TRBV10-1	TRBJ2-7	TRBD2	CASSLAGGYEQYF	TGCGCCAGCAGCCTAGCGGGGGGATACGAGCAGTACTTC
-	TRBV7-6	TRBJ2-7	-	CASSSGEPYEQYF	TGTGCCAGCAGCTCAGGGGAACCCTACGAGCAGTACTTC
-	TRBV5-4	TRBJ2-3	-	CASSAGMDTQYF	TGTGCCAGCAGCGCCGGTATGGATACGCAGTATTTT
-	TRBV5-1	TRBJ1-2	TRBD1	CASSLATAQGAYGYTF	TGCGCCAGCAGCTTGGCTACCGCACAGGGGGCCTATGGCTACACCTTC
-	TRBV28	TRBJ2-1	TRBD2	CASSPQASGGVGEQFF	TGTGCCAGCAGCCCCCAAGCCAGCGGGGGGGTAGGTGAGCAGTTCTTC
-	TRBV28	TRBJ2-3	TRBD2	CASSPVAGLTDTQYF	TGTGCCAGCAGTCCAGTAGCGGGGCTCACAGATACGCAGTATTTT
-	TRBV9	TRBJ2-3	-	CASSGPREKGTDTQYF	TGTGCCAGCAGCGGACCCCGGGAAAAAGGCACAGATACGCAGTATTTT
few	TRBV4-2	TRBJ1-5	-	CASSQEMRGNQPQHF	TGTGCCAGCAGCCAAGAAATGAGGGGCAATCAGCCCCAGCATTTT
-	TRBV18	TRBJ1-1	-	CASSPPGKQGTEAFF	TGTGCCAGCTCACCACCGGGGAAACAGGGAACTGAAGCTTTCTTT
-	TRBV7-9	TRBJ2-3	TRBD2	CASSLTSSGGAGDTQYF	TGTGCCAGCAGCTTAACGTCTAGCGGGGGGGCCGGAGATACGCAGTATTTT
-	TRBV6-6	TRBJ2-1	TRBD2	CASSSTSGGYNEQFF	TGTGCCAGCAGTTCCACTAGCGGGGGCTACAATGAGCAGTTCTTC
-	TRBV21-1	TRBJ2-7	-	CASTPWTRRVYEQYF	TGTGCCAGCACCCCGTGGACACGGAGAGTCTACGAGCAGTACTTC
-	TRBV10-3	TRBJ2-7	TRBD1	CASQPGGLGRGLFDEQYF	TGTGCCAGCCAGCCCGGGGGCTTGGGCAGGGGGCTTTTTGACGAGCAGTACTTC
few	TRBV10-3	TRBJ2-7	-	CAISGGGYYEQYF	TGTGCCATCAGTGGCGGGGGCTACTACGAGCAGTACTTC
-	TRBV7-9	TRBJ1-3	-	CASSLDGRGGNTIYF	TGTGCCAGCAGCTTAGATGGCCGGGGTGGAAACACCATATATTTT
few	TRBV27	TRBJ2-7	-	CASSPANSYYEQYF	TGTGCCAGCAGCCCCGCAAACAGTTACTACGAGCAGTACTTC
-	TRBV7-9	TRBJ2-7	-	CASSPPLEPQYF	TGTGCCAGCAGCCCCCCTCTAGAACCGCAGTACTTC
-	TRBV6-1	TRBJ2-7	-	CASSEGQGGSYEQYF	TGTGCCAGCAGTGAAGGTCAGGGCGGCTCCTACGAGCAGTACTTC
-	TRBV7-3	TRBJ1-1	TRBD1	CASRSGQGNTEAFF	TGTGCCAGCAGGTCCGGACAGGGGAACACTGAAGCTTTCTTT
few	TRBV2	TRBJ2-2	-	CASTDRGTGELFF	TGTGCCAGCACCGATAGGGGCACCGGGGAGCTGTTTTTT
-	TRBV11-3	TRBJ2-1	TRBD2	CASSLGGLAGDNEQFF	TGTGCCAGCAGCTTAGGGGGGCTAGCGGGGGACAATGAGCAGTTCTTC
-	TRBV7-2	TRBJ2-1	-	CASSLAAELYNEQFF	TGTGCCAGCAGCTTAGCAGCGGAGCTCTACAATGAGCAGTTCTTC
-	TRBV6-5	TRBJ2-5	TRBD1	CASSAGQGRETQYF	TGTGCCAGCAGTGCGGGACAGGGTAGGGAGACCCAGTACTTC
-	TRBV4-2	TRBJ2-7	-	CASSPQQAYEQYF	TGTGCCAGCAGCCCACAGCAGGCCTACGAGCAGTACTTC
-	TRBV21-1	TRBJ2-7	-	CASSAATSGAPYYEQYF	TGTGCCAGCAGCGCCGCGACTAGCGGGGCGCCCTATTACGAGCAGTACTTC
-	TRBV6-1	TRBJ2-5	-	CASSPIGGGRETQYF	TGTGCCAGCAGTCCCATCGGGGGTGGACGAGAGACCCAGTACTTC
-	TRBV6-1	TRBJ1-1	-	CASSEPPVEGRVWTEAFF	TGTGCCAGCAGTGAACCCCCCGTGGAGGGGAGGGTTTGGACTGAAGCTTTCTTT
-	TRBV19	TRBJ2-1	TRBD1	CASSGTGSYNEQFF	TGTGCCAGTAGTGGGACAGGCTCCTACAATGAGCAGTTCTTC